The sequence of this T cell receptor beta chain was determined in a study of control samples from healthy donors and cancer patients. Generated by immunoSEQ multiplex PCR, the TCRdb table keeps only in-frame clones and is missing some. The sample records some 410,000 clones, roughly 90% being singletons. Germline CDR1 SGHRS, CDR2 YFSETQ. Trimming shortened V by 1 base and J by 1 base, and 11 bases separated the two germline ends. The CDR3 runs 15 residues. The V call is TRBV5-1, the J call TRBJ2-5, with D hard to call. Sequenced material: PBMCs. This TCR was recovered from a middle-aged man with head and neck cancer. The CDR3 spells CASSLTATSQETQYF. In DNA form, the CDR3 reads TGCGCCAGCAGCTTGACGGCTACAAGCCAAGAGACCCAGTACTTC.